The sequence of this T cell receptor (beta chain) was determined in a study of response to subunit inactivated influenza vaccine. General study points: Authors suggested seasonal influenza vaccinations each recruit few new T cells.

Comments on this clonotype: Antigen specificity is unknown.

The germline CDR1 and CDR2 sequences are SQVTM and ANQGSEA. J lost 10 bases, V lost 6 bases, and 7 bases had no gene match. The CDR3 covers 12 residues. Via MiXCR, TCRdb re-called the RT-PCR reads, giving one row per CDR3 protein. Among more than 700,000 distinct CDR3 sequences listed, about 20% were seen once. The receptor comes from a man aged 50-60 years who received an inactivated influenza vaccine. The chain employs TRBV29-1 and TRBJ2-1, with 9 bases identical to TRBD1. Material: PBMCs from blood, obtained more than 4 days after vaccination. CDR3 in DNA: TGCAGCGTGGGACAGGGTGTAGAGGAGCAGTTCTTC. Amino acids: CSVGQGVEEQFF.